This TCR beta chain was captured in a study of shared clonotypes between healthy human individuals. As for the study in general: Samples came from a couple of female and a few male donors aged 18 to 49. Study-wide results and caveats: The authors sampled blood alone, and tissue repertoires likely differ.

The CDR3 loop spans 15 amino acids. The germline V gene encodes CDR1 SGHAT and CDR2 FQNNGV. Unmatched junction bases numbered 10, after V lost 5 bases and J lost 5 bases. This clone was counted only a few times. The antigen remains unidentified. Splitting of each subset's genomic DNA was done evenly across several immunoSEQ plates. Original analysis: Quality scores were absent from the junction-only immunoSEQ sequences, so filtering differed. Clones were sequenced by immunoSEQ multiplex PCR, and TCRdb holds only the in-frame ones, with some missing. That table gives V, J and clone size, and the DNA gave D and trimming. The sample holds 950,000 to 1,100,000 clones, around 74% seen once.

The rearrangement uses TRBV11-2 and TRBJ1-1, with 8 positions matching TRBD1. Sequenced sample: memory CD4+ T cells sorted from blood. Subset specified: CD45RA-negative fraction. This sequence was found in a man aged 18 to 29 in good health. Here the CDR3 DNA reads TGTGCCAGCAGCCAGGGGGCAATTGGTGGGACTGAAGCTTTCTTT. It codes for CASSQGAIGGTEAFF.